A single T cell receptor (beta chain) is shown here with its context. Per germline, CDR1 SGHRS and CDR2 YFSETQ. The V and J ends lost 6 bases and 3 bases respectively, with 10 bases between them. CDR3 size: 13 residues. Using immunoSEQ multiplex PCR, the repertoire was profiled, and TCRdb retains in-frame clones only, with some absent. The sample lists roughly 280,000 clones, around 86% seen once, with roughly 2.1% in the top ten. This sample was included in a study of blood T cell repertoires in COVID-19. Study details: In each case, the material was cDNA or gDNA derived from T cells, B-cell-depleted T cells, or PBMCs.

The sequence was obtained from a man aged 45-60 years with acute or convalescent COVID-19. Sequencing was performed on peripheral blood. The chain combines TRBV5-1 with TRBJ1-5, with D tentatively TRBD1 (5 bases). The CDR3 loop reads CASTTGPNQPQHF. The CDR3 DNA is TGCGCCAGCACAACAGGTCCCAATCAGCCCCAGCATTTT.